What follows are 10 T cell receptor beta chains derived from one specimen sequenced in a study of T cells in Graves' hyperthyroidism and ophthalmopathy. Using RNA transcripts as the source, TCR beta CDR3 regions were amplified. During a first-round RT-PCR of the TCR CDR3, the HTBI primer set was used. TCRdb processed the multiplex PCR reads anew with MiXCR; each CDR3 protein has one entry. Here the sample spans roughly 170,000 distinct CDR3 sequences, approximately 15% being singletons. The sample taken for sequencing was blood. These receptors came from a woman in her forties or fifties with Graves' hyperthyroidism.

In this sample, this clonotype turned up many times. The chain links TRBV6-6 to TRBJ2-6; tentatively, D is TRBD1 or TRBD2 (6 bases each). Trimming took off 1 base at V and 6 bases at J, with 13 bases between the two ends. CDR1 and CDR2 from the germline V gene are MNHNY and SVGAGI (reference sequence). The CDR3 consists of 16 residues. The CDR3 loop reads CASSYLGGLEANVLTF. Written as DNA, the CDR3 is TGTGCCAGCAGTTACTTAGGGGGGCTGGAGGCCAACGTCCTGACTTTC.

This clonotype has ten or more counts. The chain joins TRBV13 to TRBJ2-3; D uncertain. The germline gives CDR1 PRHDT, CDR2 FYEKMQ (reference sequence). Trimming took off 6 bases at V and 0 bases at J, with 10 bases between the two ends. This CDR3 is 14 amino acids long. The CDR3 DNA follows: TGTGCCAGCAGTGGGCGGACGAGCACAGATACGCAGTATTTT. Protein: CASSGRTSTDTQYF. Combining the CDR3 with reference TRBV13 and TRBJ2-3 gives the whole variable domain AAGVIQSPRHLIKEKRETATLKCYPIPRHDTVYWYQQGPGQDPQFLISFYEKMQSDKGSIPDRFSAQQFSDYHSELNMSSLELGDSALYFCASSGRTSTDTQYFGPGTRLTVL.

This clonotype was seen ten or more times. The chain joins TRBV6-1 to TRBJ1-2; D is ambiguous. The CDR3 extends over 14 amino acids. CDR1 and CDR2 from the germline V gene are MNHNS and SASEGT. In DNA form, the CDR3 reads TGTGTCGTAAGCGGGTTGCCGCCTAACTATGGCTACACCTTC. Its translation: CVVSGLPPNYGYTF.

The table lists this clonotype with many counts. The CDR3 nucleotides are TGTGCCAGCAGTTACTCGATGTTGAATCAGCCCCAGCATTTT. It is translated as CASSYSMLNQPQHF. The J gene is TRBJ1-5, the V gene TRBV6-6; no clear D. Trimming stripped 0 bases from V and 4 bases from J, with 7 bases between. The CDR3 consists of 14 residues. The germline V gene encodes CDR1 MNHNY and CDR2 SVGAGI (reference sequence).

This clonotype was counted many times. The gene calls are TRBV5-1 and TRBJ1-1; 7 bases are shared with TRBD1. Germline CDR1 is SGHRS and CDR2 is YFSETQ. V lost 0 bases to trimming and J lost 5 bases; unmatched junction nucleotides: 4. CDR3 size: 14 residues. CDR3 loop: CASSLERGLTEAFF. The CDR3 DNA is TGCGCCAGCAGCTTGGAGAGGGGGCTGACTGAAGCTTTCTTT.

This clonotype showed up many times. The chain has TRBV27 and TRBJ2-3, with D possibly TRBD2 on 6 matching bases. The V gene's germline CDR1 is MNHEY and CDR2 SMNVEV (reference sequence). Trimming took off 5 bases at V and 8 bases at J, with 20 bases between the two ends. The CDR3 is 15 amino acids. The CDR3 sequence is CASSLSLINGGTQYF. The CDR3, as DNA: TGTGCCAGCAGTCTCTCACTAATTAACGGGGGTACGCAGTATTTT.

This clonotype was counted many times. The CDR3 sequence is CASSLGGQGSYEQYF. The CDR3 nucleotides read TGTGCCAGCAGCTTAGGGGGACAGGGCTCCTACGAGCAGTACTTC. This chain links TRBV7-2 with TRBJ2-7; TRBD1 agrees at 9 bases. The CDR3 contains 15 residues. J lost 0 bases, V lost 1 base, and 1 base had no gene match. The germline V gene has CDR1 SGHTA and CDR2 FQGNSA.

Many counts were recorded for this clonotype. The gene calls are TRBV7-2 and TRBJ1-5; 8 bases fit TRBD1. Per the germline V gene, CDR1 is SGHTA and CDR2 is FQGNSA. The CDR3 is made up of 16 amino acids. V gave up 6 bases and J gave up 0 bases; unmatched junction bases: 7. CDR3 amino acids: CASRPTGDISNQPQHF. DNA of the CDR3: TGTGCCAGCAGGCCGACAGGGGATATTAGCAATCAGCCCCAGCATTTT.

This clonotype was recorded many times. The CDR3 bases are TGTGCCATCAGTGAGTTTCAGGGGGCTAACTATGGCTACACCTTC. Protein sequence: CAISEFQGANYGYTF. The V gene is TRBV10-3, the J gene TRBJ1-2; 7 bases map to TRBD1. The CDR3 has 15 amino acids. Germline loops: CDR1 ENHRY, CDR2 SYGVKD. With V trimmed by 1 base and J by 0 bases, 2 bases remained unmatched.

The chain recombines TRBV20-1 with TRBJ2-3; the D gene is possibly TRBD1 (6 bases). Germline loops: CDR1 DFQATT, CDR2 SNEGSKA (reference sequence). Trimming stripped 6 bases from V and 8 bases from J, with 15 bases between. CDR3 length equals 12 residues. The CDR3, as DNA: TGCAGTGCGGAGGTACAGGGTTTTACGCAGTATTTT. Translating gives CSAEVQGFTQYF.